This entry is about one T cell receptor (beta chain). Its matching antigen is unknown. It was at 37°C and for under 7 days that the mixed lymphocyte reaction cells were cocultured. The data belong to a study of siplizumab effects on memory and regulatory T cells. This CDR3 spans 14 amino acids. Germline V lookup: CDR1 SEHNR, CDR2 FQNEAQ (reference sequence). With V trimmed by 5 bases and J by 2 bases, 6 bases remained unmatched. Method: immunoSEQ multiplex PCR; TCRdb's copy keeps in-frame clones and lacks some. This table holds roughly 7,100 clones, about a third found once. The sequence came from a human donor in good health; the cells came from an allogeneic mixed lymphocyte reaction. Sequencing was performed on CFSE-low (dividing) CD8+ T cells sorted from an allogeneic mixed lymphocyte reaction. This sequence joins TRBV7-9 and TRBJ2-7; 7 bases fit TRBD1. CDR3 region: CASSMPGQPYEQYF. The DNA of the CDR3 is TGTGCCAGCAGCATGCCGGGACAGCCCTACGAGCAGTACTTC.